This TCR beta chain was sequenced for a study of control samples from healthy donors and cancer patients. Germline V gives CDR1 MNHEY, CDR2 SVGAGI. Between the trimmed V and J ends, which lost 6 bases and 8 bases, there was a span of 19 bases. The CDR3 is made up of 14 amino acids. Assay used: immunoSEQ multiplex PCR; TCRdb lists only in-frame clones, some missing. The sample records 95,000 to 130,000 clones, approximately 90% being singletons. The sequence was obtained from a woman in her seventies in good health. The sample taken for sequencing was blood. The V call is TRBV6-5, the J call TRBJ1-1; tentative D call: TRBD1 (5 bases). CDR3 nucleotide sequence: TGTGCCAGCAGCCGCCCCGGGGGGAGGAACGAAGCTTTCTTT. It is translated as CASSRPGGRNEAFF.